What follows are 6 T cell receptor beta chains derived from one specimen sequenced in a study of blood T cell repertoires in COVID-19. Produced via immunoSEQ multiplex PCR; TCRdb's table is partial and in-frame only. The sample has about 17,000 clones; 87% are singletons. The sample comprised peripheral blood. The receptors shown here come from a man between 50 and 59 years old with active COVID-19.

The chain links TRBV5-1 to TRBJ2-5; 7 bases agree with TRBD2. Trimming removed 4 bases from V and 1 base from J; junction bases left unmatched: 4. The germline gives CDR1 SGHRS, CDR2 YFSETQ. This CDR3 is 14 amino acids long. The CDR3 nucleotides are TGCGCCAGCAGCCCGGGGGGTTCCCAAGAGACCCAGTACTTC. Translation gives CASSPGGSQETQYF.

The chain carries TRBV5-1 and TRBJ1-3; unclear D gene. V was shortened by 4 bases and J by 8 bases, with 19 bases between the two germline ends. The germline V gene encodes CDR1 SGHRS and CDR2 YFSETQ. The CDR3 consists of 15 residues. The CDR3 nucleotides read TGCGCCAGCAGCCTGCTTTCTGGCCCGGAGGACACCATATATTTT. This gives the protein CASSLLSGPEDTIYF. Using reference TRBV5-1 and TRBJ1-3 for the parts outside the CDR3, the full variable domain is KAGVTQTPRYLIKTRGQQVTLSCSPISGHRSVSWYQQTPGQGLQFLFEYFSETQRNKGNFPGRFSGRQFSNSRSEMNVSTLELGDSALYLCASSLLSGPEDTIYFGEGSWLTVV.

This sequence joins TRBV20-1 and TRBJ1-2; D perhaps matches TRBD1 (5 bases). V lost 3 bases and J 4 bases, leaving 12 bases between the germline ends. Per germline, CDR1 DFQATT and CDR2 SNEGSKA (reference sequence). This CDR3 comprises 13 residues. The CDR3: CSASGGETYGYTF. CDR3 coding DNA: TGCAGTGCTAGTGGGGGGGAGACCTATGGCTACACCTTC.

CDR3 DNA: TGTGCCAGCAGCCTGGACAGGGTTTACACCGGGGAGCTGTTTTTT. Translated, it gives CASSLDRVYTGELFF. The V gene is TRBV7-2, the J gene TRBJ2-2, with 8 positions matching TRBD1. CDR1 and CDR2 from the germline V gene are SGHTA and FQGNSA. The CDR3 is made up of 15 amino acids. The J segment lost 3 bases and the V segment lost 5 bases, leaving 5 bases of the junction unmatched.

The table lists this clone with a few counts. The chain couples TRBV11-1 to TRBJ2-7; D is perhaps TRBD2 (6 bases). The CDR3 totals 13 residues. Between the trimmed V and J ends, which lost 5 bases and 6 bases, there was a span of 14 bases. CDR1 and CDR2 (germline): SGHAT, FQDESV (reference sequence). The DNA of the CDR3 is TGTGCCAGCAGCCTTCCCGGCGGGGTCGAGCAGTACTTC. Translating it yields CASSLPGGVEQYF.

In its sample, this clone was seen a few times. The gene calls are TRBV2 and TRBJ2-6; possible D gene TRBD2, 5 bases. This CDR3 region has 16 residues. V lost 0 bases to trimming and J lost 2 bases, with 8 bases between them. Germline values: CDR1 SNHLY, CDR2 FYNNEI. This chain's CDR3 is CASSEASGTGANVLTF. In DNA form, the CDR3 reads TGTGCCAGCAGTGAAGCTTCCGGGACTGGGGCCAACGTCCTGACTTTC.